The clone carrying this T cell receptor (beta chain) came up a few times. Stated treatment: some 19 received Ad26.COV2.S at low or high dose, single or two shots; 5 received placebo; per-sample allocation not given. Material that was analyzed had been drawn on day 63 after the first vaccine or placebo injection. The donor was a Boston adult aged 18-55 years. This entry belongs to a study of Ad26.COV2.S vaccination and SARS-CoV-2 variants. Some clones are missing from TCRdb's copy, which holds only in-frame ones; the method was immunoSEQ multiplex PCR. Seen here are some 250,000 clones, more than 75% observed once, and the top ten hold approximately 11%. CDR1 is MNHEY and CDR2 is SVGEGT in the germline V gene. The V and J ends lost 2 bases and 5 bases, in that order; junction bases with no gene match: 5. This CDR3 has 16 residues.

The TCR originated in a person between 18 and 60 years old who received the Ad26.COV2.S COVID-19 vaccine or a placebo. This sequence joins TRBV6-2 or TRBV6-3 and TRBJ2-2, with 10 bases that match TRBD2. The material was peripheral blood, obtained in a trial of Ad26.COV2.S vaccine versus placebo. CDR3 in DNA: TGTGCCAGCAGTTACCAGCGGGGGGGTGAAACCGGGGAGCTGTTTTTT. Its translation: CASSYQRGGETGELFF.